The 8 T cell receptor beta chains below were found in one sample sequenced in a study of T cells in narcolepsy. Produced via immunoSEQ multiplex PCR; TCRdb's table is partial and in-frame only. This table has about 31,000 clones, about 77% appearing once. The specimen sequenced was CD45RA- memory CD4+ T cells from PBMCs. These TCRs come from a human donor with narcolepsy.

The chain combines TRBV6-6 with TRBJ1-1, with 10 bases fitting TRBD1. Germline V gene data show CDR1 as MNHNY and CDR2 as SVGAGI (reference sequence). The CDR3 has 16 residues. V was clipped by 6 bases and J by 5 bases; unmatched bases: 12. CDR3 nucleotides: TGTGCCAGCAGCTCCCGGCGGGACAGGGGATGGACTGAAGCTTTCTTT. Its translation is CASSSRRDRGWTEAFF.

This chain joins TRBV5-1 and TRBJ1-2; possibly TRBD1 for D (6 bases). This CDR3 has 15 residues. Germline CDR1 SGHRS, CDR2 YFSETQ. The germline V and J ends were trimmed by 0 bases and 6 bases, with 15 bases remaining between them. CDR3 DNA sequence: TGCGCCAGCAGCTTGGGAGGGGGTCCGGGCGATGGCTACACCTTC. Translation gives CASSLGGGPGDGYTF.

The chain uses TRBV6-5 and TRBJ2-7; no reliable D call. Per the germline V gene, CDR1 is MNHEY and CDR2 is SVGAGI. The CDR3 has 12 residues. V lost 5 bases to trimming and J lost 1 base, with 6 bases between them. The DNA of the CDR3 is TGTGCCAGCAGTAAACTTTCCTACGAGCAGTACTTC. As protein: CASSKLSYEQYF.

V is TRBV5-1 and J is TRBJ2-5; no reliable D call. The CDR3 loop spans 13 amino acids. Germline CDR1 and CDR2: SGHRS and YFSETQ. Trimming took 0 bases from V and 3 from J, leaving 6 bases between them. The CDR3 loop reads CASSLGVEETQYF. The CDR3, as DNA: TGCGCCAGCAGCTTGGGGGTAGAAGAGACCCAGTACTTC.

The rearrangement links TRBV19 to TRBJ1-1; D is perhaps TRBD1 (6 bases). This CDR3 spans 14 amino acids. Trimming cost V 5 bases and J 2 bases, with 12 bases left between them. Germline-derived CDR1 and CDR2 are LNHDA and SQIVND (reference sequence). The CDR3 sequence: CASSLRTENTEAFF. Written as DNA, the CDR3 is TGTGCCAGTAGTCTTCGGACAGAAAACACTGAAGCTTTCTTT. The full variable domain, in which reference TRBV19 and TRBJ1-1 provide the parts outside the CDR3, is DGGITQSPKYLFRKEGQNVTLSCEQNLNHDAMYWYRQDPGQGLRLIYYSQIVNDFQKGDIAEGYSVSREKKESFPLTVTSAQKNPTAFYLCASSLRTENTEAFFGQGTRLTVV.

The sample holds a few counts of this clone. The chain recombines TRBV10-3 with TRBJ1-1; D not certain. Germline-derived CDR1 and CDR2 are ENHRY and SYGVKD. Trimming left V 0 bases short and J 0 bases short, with 11 bases between. This CDR3 comprises 16 residues. CDR3 loop: CAISESPVGMNTEAFF. For the CDR3, the DNA is TGTGCCATCAGTGAGTCGCCGGTTGGCATGAACACTGAAGCTTTCTTT.

The chain carries TRBV2 and TRBJ1-2; D might be TRBD1 (5 bases). Trimming took off 7 bases at V and 4 bases at J, with 10 bases between the two ends. The CDR3 runs to 12 residues. Germline assignment: CDR1 SNHLY and CDR2 FYNNEI. The CDR3 DNA reads TGTGCCAGCACCACAGGACTCTATGGCTACACCTTC. As protein: CASTTGLYGYTF.

This chain links TRBV19 with TRBJ2-3, with TRBD1 identical over 8 bases. Germline lookup yields CDR1 LNHDA and CDR2 SQIVND (reference sequence). The CDR3 contains 14 residues. Losses at the gene ends were 1 base for V and 5 bases for J; bases not matched to a gene: 2. This CDR3 reads CASSIGQGRDTQYF. CDR3 DNA: TGTGCCAGTAGTATAGGACAGGGGAGAGATACGCAGTATTTT.